These T cell receptor beta chains were read from a single sample in a study of blood T cell repertoires in COVID-19. Clones were sequenced by immunoSEQ multiplex PCR, and TCRdb holds only the in-frame ones, with some missing. The top ten hold 5.2% of the sample, which has more than 200,000 clones, roughly 86% seen once. The material sequenced was peripheral blood. These receptors came from a woman aged 55-69 years with COVID-19, enrolled during active disease. The CDR3 runs from the conserved cysteine through the conserved F or W. A D gene is named only where the DNA matches it firmly.

j_call d_call v_call cdr3_aa
TRBJ2-1 TRBD1 TRBV24-1 CATSEHATGTGSYNEQFF
TRBJ1-6 - TRBV7-3 CASSIGQYNSPLHF
TRBJ1-2 - TRBV18 CASSPVAPGDYGYTF
TRBJ1-2 TRBD1 TRBV30 CAWSVPIGTGVLGGYTF
TRBJ1-5 TRBD1 TRBV3-1/TRBV3-2 CASSQDGTGGQPQHF
TRBJ1-2 - TRBV9 CASSVVPGPDNYGYTF
TRBJ1-5 TRBD1 TRBV28 CASRYRGTGSNQPQHF
TRBJ2-1 TRBD2 TRBV6-2/TRBV6-3 CASSATGASGRGPFF
TRBJ2-2 TRBD2 TRBV2 CASRKRLAGESTGELFF
TRBJ2-2 - TRBV7-9 CASSSTTRGRLYTGELFF
TRBJ1-1 TRBD1 TRBV7-2 CASSSGTGVGSTEAFF
TRBJ1-1 TRBD1 TRBV3-1/TRBV3-2 CASSLTGGTEAFF
TRBJ1-1 - TRBV6-2/TRBV6-3 CASSPRTPNTEAFF
TRBJ1-2 - TRBV5-4 CASSPRTMPWYGYTF
TRBJ2-7 - TRBV7-3 CASSLNPQRSEQYF
TRBJ1-1 TRBD1 TRBV29-1 CSVDQGDTEAFF
TRBJ1-6 - TRBV4-3 CASSQDPLGGSPLHF
TRBJ1-3 - TRBV21-1 CASSHRDRRIFRNTIYF